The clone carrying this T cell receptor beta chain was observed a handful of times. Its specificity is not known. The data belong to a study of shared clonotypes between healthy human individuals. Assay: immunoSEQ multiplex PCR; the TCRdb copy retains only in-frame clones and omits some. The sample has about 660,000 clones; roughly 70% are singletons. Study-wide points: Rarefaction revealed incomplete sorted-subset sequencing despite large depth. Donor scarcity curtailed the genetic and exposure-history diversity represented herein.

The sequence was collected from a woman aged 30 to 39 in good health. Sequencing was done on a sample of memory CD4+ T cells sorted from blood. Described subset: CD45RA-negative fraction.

This CDR3 is CASSFMGAEGEQYF. In DNA form, the CDR3 reads TGTGCCAGCAGCTTCATGGGGGCAGAAGGCGAGCAGTACTTC. The rearrangement links TRBV5-5 to TRBJ2-7; possibly TRBD1 for D (6 bases). The V end lost 2 bases, the J end lost 6 bases, and 15 bases lay between the germline ends. Germline-derived CDR1 and CDR2 are SGHKS and YYEKEE (reference sequence). The CDR3 has 14 amino acids.